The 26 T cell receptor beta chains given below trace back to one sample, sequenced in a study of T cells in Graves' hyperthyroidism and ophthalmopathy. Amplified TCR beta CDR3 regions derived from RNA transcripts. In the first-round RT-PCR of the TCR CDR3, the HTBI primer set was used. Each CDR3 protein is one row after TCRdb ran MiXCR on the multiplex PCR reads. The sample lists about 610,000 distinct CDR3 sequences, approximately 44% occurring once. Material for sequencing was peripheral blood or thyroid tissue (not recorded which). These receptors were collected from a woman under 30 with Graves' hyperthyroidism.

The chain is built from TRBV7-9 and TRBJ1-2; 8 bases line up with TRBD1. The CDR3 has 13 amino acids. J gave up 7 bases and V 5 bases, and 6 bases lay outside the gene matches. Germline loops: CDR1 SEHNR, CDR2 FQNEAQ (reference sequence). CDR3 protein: CASSVGTGFGYTF. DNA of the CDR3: TGTGCCAGCAGCGTCGGGACAGGTTTTGGCTACACCTTC.

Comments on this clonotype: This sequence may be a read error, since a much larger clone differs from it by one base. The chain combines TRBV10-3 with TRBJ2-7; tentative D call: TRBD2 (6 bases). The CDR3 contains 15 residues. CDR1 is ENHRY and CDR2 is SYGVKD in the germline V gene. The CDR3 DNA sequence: TGTGCCATCAGTGAGTCTGGGGGGAGTGTCTACGAGCAGTGCTTC. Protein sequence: CAISESGGSVYEQCF.

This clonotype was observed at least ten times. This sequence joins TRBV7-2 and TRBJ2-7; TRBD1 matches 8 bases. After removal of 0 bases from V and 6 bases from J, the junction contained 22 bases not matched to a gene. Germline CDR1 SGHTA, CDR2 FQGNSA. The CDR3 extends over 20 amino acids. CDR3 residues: CASSLAGMLWDRKKPSEQYF. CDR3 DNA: TGTGCCAGCAGCTTAGCGGGCATGCTCTGGGACAGGAAAAAACCTAGCGAGCAGTACTTC.

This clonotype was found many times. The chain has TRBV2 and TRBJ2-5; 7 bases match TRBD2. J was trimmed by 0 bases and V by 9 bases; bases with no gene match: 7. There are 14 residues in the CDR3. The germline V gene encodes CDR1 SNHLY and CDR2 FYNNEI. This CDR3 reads CASMAGAYQETQYF. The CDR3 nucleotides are TGTGCCAGTATGGCGGGAGCGTACCAAGAGACCCAGTACTTC. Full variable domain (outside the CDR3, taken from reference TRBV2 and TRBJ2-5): EPEVTQTPSHQVTQMGQEVILRCVPISNHLYFYWYRQILGQKVEFLVSFYNNEISEKSEIFDDQFSVERPDGSNFTLKIRSTKLEDSAMYFCASMAGAYQETQYFGPGTRLLVL.

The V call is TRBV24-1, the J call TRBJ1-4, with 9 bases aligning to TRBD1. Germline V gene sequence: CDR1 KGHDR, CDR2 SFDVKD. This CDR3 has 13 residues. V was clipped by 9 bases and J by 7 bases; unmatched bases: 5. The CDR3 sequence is CATSGQGGEKLFF. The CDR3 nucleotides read TGTGCCACCTCGGGACAGGGAGGTGAAAAACTGTTTTTT.

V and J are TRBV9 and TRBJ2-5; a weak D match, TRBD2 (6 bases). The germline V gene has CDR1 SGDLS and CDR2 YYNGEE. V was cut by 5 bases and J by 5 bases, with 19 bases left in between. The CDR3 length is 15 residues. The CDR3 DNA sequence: TGTGCCAGCAGTGCCGGGCTGGCGGGATGGGAGACCCAGTACTTC. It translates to CASSAGLAGWETQYF.

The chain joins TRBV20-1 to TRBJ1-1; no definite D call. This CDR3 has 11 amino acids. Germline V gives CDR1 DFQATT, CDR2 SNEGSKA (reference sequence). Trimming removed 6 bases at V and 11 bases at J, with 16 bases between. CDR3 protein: CSAADGNGAFF. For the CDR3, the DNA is TGCAGTGCGGCCGACGGGAATGGGGCTTTCTTT.

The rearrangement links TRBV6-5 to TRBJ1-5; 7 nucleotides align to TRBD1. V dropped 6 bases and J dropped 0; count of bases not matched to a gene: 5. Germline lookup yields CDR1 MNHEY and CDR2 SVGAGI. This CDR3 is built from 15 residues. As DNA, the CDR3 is TGTGCCAGCAGACCTACAGGGGCTAGCAATCAGCCCCAGCATTTT. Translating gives CASRPTGASNQPQHF.

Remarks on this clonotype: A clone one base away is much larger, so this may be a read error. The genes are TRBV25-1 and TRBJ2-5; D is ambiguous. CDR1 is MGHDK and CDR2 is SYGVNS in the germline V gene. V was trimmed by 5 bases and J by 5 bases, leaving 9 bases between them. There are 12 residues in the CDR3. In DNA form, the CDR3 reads TGTGCCAGCAGTCCCCAGGAGGAGACCCAGTACTTC. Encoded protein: CASSPQEETQYF.

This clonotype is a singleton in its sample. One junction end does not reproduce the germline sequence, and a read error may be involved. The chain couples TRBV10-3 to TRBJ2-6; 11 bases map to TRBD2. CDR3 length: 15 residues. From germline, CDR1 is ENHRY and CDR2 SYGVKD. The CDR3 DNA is TGTGCCATCAGTGAGCCGACTAGCGGGACCTACAATGAGCAGTTC. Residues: CAISEPTSGTYNEQF.

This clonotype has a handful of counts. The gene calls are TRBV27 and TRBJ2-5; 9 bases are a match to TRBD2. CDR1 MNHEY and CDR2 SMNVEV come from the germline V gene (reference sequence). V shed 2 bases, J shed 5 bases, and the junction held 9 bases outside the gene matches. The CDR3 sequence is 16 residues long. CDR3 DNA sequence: TGTGCCAGCAGTTTAATCGCGGGAGGGCCTCTTGAGACCCAGTACTTC. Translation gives CASSLIAGGPLETQYF.

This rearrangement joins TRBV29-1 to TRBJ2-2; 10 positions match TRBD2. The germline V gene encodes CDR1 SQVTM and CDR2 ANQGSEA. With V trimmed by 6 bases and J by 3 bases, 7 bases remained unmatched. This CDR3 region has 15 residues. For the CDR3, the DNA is TGCAGCGTGAGTGGGCTAGCGGGAGACACCGGGGAGCTGTTTTTT. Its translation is CSVSGLAGDTGELFF.

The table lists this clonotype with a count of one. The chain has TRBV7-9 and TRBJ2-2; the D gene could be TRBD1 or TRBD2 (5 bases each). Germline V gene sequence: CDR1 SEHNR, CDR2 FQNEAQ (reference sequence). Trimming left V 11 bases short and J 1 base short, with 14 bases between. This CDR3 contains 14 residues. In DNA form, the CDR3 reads TGTGCCTGCAATCCGGGACGGAACACCGGGGAGCTGTTTTTT. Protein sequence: CACNPGRNTGELFF.

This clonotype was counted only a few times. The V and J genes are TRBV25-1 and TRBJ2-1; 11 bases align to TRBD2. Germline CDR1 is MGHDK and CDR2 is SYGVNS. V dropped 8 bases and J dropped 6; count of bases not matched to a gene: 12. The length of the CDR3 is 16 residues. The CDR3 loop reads CASSLQLAGEGNEQFF. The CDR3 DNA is TGTGCCAGCTCACTTCAACTAGCGGGAGAGGGCAATGAGCAGTTCTTC.

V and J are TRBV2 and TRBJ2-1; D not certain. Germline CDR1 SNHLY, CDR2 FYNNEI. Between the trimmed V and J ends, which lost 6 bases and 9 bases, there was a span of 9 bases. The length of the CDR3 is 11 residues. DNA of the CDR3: TGTGCCAGCAGATCTCTGGGTGAGCAGTTCTTC. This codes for CASRSLGEQFF.

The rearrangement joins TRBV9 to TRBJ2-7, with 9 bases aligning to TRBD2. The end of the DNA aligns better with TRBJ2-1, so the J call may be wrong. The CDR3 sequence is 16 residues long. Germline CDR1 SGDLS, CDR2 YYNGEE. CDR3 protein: CASSALTSGGYNEQFF. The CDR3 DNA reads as TGTGCCAGCAGCGCCCTGACTAGCGGAGGTTACAATGAGCAGTTCTTC.

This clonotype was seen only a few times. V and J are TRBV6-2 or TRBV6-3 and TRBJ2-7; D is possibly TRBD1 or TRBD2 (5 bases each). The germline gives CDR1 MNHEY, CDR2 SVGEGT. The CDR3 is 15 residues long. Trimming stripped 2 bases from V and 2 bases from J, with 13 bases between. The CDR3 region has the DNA TGTGCCAGCAGTTACAGGGACCTAGCCCCCTACGAGCAGTACTTC. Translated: CASSYRDLAPYEQYF.

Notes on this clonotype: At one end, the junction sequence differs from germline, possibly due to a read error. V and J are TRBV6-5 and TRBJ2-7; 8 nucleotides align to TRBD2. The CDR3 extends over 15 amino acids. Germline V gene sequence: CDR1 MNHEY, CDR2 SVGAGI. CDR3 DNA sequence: TGTGCCAGCAGCCCGTCGGGGGCGGGGGGATACGAGCAGTGCTTC. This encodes CASSPSGAGGYEQCF.

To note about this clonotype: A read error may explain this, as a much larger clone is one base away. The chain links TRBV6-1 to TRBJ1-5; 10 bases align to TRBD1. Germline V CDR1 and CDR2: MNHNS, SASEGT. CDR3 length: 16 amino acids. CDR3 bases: TGTACCAGCAGCGCTGCCGGGACAGGGGCCAATCAGCCCCAGCATTTT. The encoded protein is CTSSAAGTGANQPQHF.

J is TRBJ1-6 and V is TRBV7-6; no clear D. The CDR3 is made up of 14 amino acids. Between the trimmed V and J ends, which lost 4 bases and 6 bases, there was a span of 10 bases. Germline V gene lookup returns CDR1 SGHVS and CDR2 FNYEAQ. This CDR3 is CASSSRQVNSPLHF. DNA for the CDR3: TGTGCCAGCAGCTCAAGACAAGTTAATTCACCCCTCCACTTT.

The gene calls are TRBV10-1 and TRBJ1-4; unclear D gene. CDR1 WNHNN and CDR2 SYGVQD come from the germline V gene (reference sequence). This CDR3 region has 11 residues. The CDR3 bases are TGCGTCCACGCTCATGGTGAAAAACTGTTTTTT. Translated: CVHAHGEKLFF.

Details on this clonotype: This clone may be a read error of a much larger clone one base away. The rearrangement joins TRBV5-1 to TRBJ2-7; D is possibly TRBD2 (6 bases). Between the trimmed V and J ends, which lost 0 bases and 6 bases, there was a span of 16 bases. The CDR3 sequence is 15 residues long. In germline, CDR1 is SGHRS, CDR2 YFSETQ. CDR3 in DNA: TGCGCCAGCAGCTTGGCCCCGGGACTTGACTGCGAGCAGTACTTC. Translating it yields CASSLAPGLDCEQYF.

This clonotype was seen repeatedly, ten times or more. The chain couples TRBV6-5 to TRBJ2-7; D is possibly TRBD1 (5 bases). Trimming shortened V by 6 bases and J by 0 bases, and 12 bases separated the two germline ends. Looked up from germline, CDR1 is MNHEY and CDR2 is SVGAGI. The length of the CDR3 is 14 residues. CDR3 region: CASRLGPSSYEQYF. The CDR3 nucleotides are TGTGCCAGCAGATTGGGGCCTAGCTCCTACGAGCAGTACTTC.

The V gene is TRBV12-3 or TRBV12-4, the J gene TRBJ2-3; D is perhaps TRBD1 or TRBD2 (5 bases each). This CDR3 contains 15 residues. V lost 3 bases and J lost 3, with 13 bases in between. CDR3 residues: CASSLGVARTDTQYF. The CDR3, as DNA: TGTGCCAGCAGTTTGGGGGTTGCGCGGACAGATACGCAGTATTTT.

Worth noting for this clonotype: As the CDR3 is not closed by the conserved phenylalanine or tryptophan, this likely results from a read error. The DNA for the CDR3 is TGCAGTGCTCATGGACAGGGTTACGGACTGGAAGCTTTCCTT. It yields the protein CSAHGQGYGLEAFL. The chain carries TRBV20-1 and TRBJ1-1; 8 positions match TRBD1. The CDR3 is 14 amino acids. Germline V gives CDR1 DFQATT, CDR2 SNEGSKA (reference sequence). J gave up 8 bases and V 5 bases, and 13 bases lay outside the gene matches.

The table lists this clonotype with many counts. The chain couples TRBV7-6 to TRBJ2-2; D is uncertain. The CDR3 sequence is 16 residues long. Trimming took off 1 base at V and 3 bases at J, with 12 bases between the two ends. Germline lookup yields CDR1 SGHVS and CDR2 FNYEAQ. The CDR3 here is CASSLGGLRDTGELFF. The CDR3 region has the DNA TGTGCCAGCAGCTTAGGCGGTTTAAGAGACACCGGGGAGCTGTTTTTT.